These 22 T cell receptor beta chains were sequenced from one sample in a study of blood T cell repertoires in COVID-19. Generated by immunoSEQ multiplex PCR, the TCRdb table keeps only in-frame clones and is missing some. The sample consists of 150,000 to 200,000 clones, about 85% of them appearing once. Sequencing was carried out using peripheral blood. Every receptor here comes from a woman older than 75 with acute or convalescent COVID-19.

The chain recombines TRBV24-1 with TRBJ1-1; possibly TRBD1 for D (5 bases). There are 16 residues in the CDR3. Germline CDR1 and CDR2: KGHDR and SFDVKD. Trimming took 3 bases from V and 1 from J, leaving 14 bases between them. The CDR3 DNA is TGTGCCACCAGTGATCCGGGGGAACGTGGGAACACTGAAGCTTTCTTT. This gives the protein CATSDPGERGNTEAFF.

The J gene is TRBJ1-6, the V gene TRBV12-3 or TRBV12-4, with 9 positions matching TRBD1. The CDR3 spans 13 residues. J was trimmed by 7 bases and V by 9 bases; bases with no gene match: 4. This CDR3 reads CASCGQGNSPLHF. The CDR3 nucleotides read TGTGCCAGTTGTGGACAGGGGAATTCACCCCTCCACTTT.

The V call is TRBV7-2, the J call TRBJ2-3; perhaps TRBD2 as D (5 bases). CDR3 length equals 13 residues. Per the germline V gene, CDR1 is SGHTA and CDR2 is FQGNSA. V lost 5 bases, J lost 5 bases, and 11 bases lay in between. The CDR3: CASSPIRGDTQYF. CDR3 in DNA: TGTGCCAGCAGCCCTATCCGGGGAGATACGCAGTATTTT.

This rearrangement joins TRBV5-4 to TRBJ2-3, with a weak D call TRBD1 (5 bases). Germline V gene data show CDR1 as SGHNT and CDR2 as YYREEE (reference sequence). V was clipped by 4 bases and J by 2 bases, with 14 bases between them. This CDR3 is 15 amino acids long. The CDR3 DNA follows: TGTGCCAGCAGCCTGGCAAGGGGCCCCACAGATACGCAGTATTTT. It encodes CASSLARGPTDTQYF.

This chain uses TRBV18 with TRBJ2-7; 10 bases map to TRBD1. Germline CDR1 KGHSH, CDR2 LQKENI. Trimming cost V 3 bases and J 6 bases; bases outside gene matches: 5. CDR3 size: 14 residues. CDR3 region: CASSPLTGGFEQYF. The CDR3 DNA follows: TGTGCCAGCTCACCCCTGACAGGGGGCTTCGAGCAGTACTTC.

This clone has just a few counts. The rearrangement joins TRBV7-3 to TRBJ1-2, with D possibly TRBD1 on 6 matching bases. V dropped 5 bases and J dropped 7 bases, with 20 bases sitting between them. This CDR3 has 15 amino acids. Germline CDR1 reads SGHTA; CDR2 reads FQGTGA. For the CDR3, the DNA is TGTGCCAGCAGCCCCCGGGGCGGGGGGCCGGGTGGCTACACCTTC. Amino acid sequence: CASSPRGGGPGGYTF.

The V gene is TRBV5-1, the J gene TRBJ1-1, with a possible D match to TRBD1 (6 bases). V was clipped by 4 bases and J by 1 base, with 11 bases between them. Looked up from germline, CDR1 is SGHRS and CDR2 is YFSETQ. The CDR3 sequence is 14 residues long. Here the CDR3 DNA reads TGCGCCAGCAGCACCGGACAGCCGAACACTGAAGCTTTCTTT. This codes for CASSTGQPNTEAFF.

J is TRBJ2-1 and V is TRBV7-2; 10 nucleotides align to TRBD2. The CDR3 is 15 residues long. CDR1 is SGHTA, CDR2 FQGNSA, per germline. The ends lost 2 bases at V and 7 bases at J; junction bases unmatched: 5. The CDR3 nucleotides read TGTGCCAGCAGCTTAAATAGCGGGGGGCAAAATGAGCAGTTCTTC. The encoded protein is CASSLNSGGQNEQFF.

The chain combines TRBV30 with TRBJ2-1; no reliable D call. This CDR3 comprises 15 residues. Looked up from germline, CDR1 is GTSNPN and CDR2 is SVGIG (reference sequence). Trimming took 0 bases from V and 1 from J, leaving 10 bases between them. The CDR3 nucleotides are TGTGCCTGGAGTGTACTCGGAGTTTCCTACAATGAGCAGTTCTTC. It yields the protein CAWSVLGVSYNEQFF.

The chain uses TRBV5-5 and TRBJ1-4; D may be TRBD1 (6 bases). The CDR3 loop spans 14 amino acids. V lost 0 bases and J 4 bases, leaving 7 bases between the germline ends. The germline V gene encodes CDR1 SGHKS and CDR2 YYEKEE (reference sequence). DNA of the CDR3: TGTGCCAGCAGCTTGGGGACAGATAATGAAAAACTGTTTTTT. Amino acid sequence: CASSLGTDNEKLFF.

The genes are TRBV6-2 or TRBV6-3 and TRBJ1-1; D gene ambiguous. V was pared by 0 bases and J by 7 bases, with 9 bases between. The CDR3 runs to 13 residues. CDR1 is MNHEY, CDR2 SVGEGT, per germline. CDR3 region: CASSYSGGLEAFF. The CDR3, as DNA: TGTGCCAGCAGTTACTCTGGCGGTCTTGAAGCTTTCTTT.

In the case of this clone: Relative to the germline gene, one junction end is altered; a read error may explain this. The rearrangement links TRBV3-1 (or the pseudogene TRBV3-2) to TRBJ2-7, with TRBD2 as a possible D gene (6 bases). Germline V gene sequence: CDR1 LGHDT, CDR2 YNNKEL (reference sequence). There are 15 residues in the CDR3. CDR3 loop: CASSPPGLASSEQYF. The CDR3 DNA reads as TGTGCCAGCAGCCCCCCCGGGCTAGCGTCCTCCGAGCAGTACTTC.

The chain joins TRBV18 to TRBJ2-2; 9 bases match TRBD1. Germline V lookup: CDR1 KGHSH, CDR2 LQKENI. The V gene end was trimmed by 3 bases and the J gene end by 4 bases; junction bases not matched to a gene: 6. CDR3 length equals 16 residues. CDR3 bases: TGTGCCAGCTCACCGCTGGACAGGGGAGGCACCGGGGAGCTGTTTTTT. Translated: CASSPLDRGGTGELFF.

This sequence joins TRBV27 and TRBJ2-5, with D hard to call. There are 14 residues in the CDR3. Germline V CDR1 and CDR2: MNHEY, SMNVEV (reference sequence). The ends were cut back, 6 bases at V and 7 bases at J, with 18 bases in the middle. CDR3 in amino acids: CASRPSVPGGTQYF. The CDR3 bases are TGTGCCAGCAGGCCCTCAGTCCCGGGTGGGACCCAGTACTTC.

This sequence joins TRBV4-1 and TRBJ1-1, with TRBD1 as a possible D gene (5 bases). Germline lookup yields CDR1 MGHRA and CDR2 YSYEKL. The CDR3 totals 17 residues. The V end lost 4 bases, the J end lost 1 base, and 19 bases lay between the germline ends. CDR3 residues: CASSPQGTGRRNTEAFF. CDR3 coding DNA: TGCGCCAGCAGCCCCCAGGGAACAGGCAGGAGGAACACTGAAGCTTTCTTT.

The V and J genes are TRBV9 and TRBJ2-4; possibly TRBD2 for D (6 bases). The germline gives CDR1 SGDLS, CDR2 YYNGEE. Between the trimmed V and J ends, which lost 0 bases and 1 base, there was a span of 11 bases. The CDR3 is 16 residues long. CDR3: CASSVDSGAAKNIQYF. The CDR3 DNA sequence: TGTGCCAGCAGCGTAGATAGCGGCGCGGCCAAAAACATTCAGTACTTC.

The sample holds a few counts of this clone. This chain links TRBV6-1 with TRBJ2-3; weak D call: TRBD1 (5 bases). Trimming removed 2 bases from V and 4 bases from J, with 16 bases in between. This CDR3 is built from 16 residues. Germline lookup yields CDR1 MNHNS and CDR2 SASEGT. CDR3 in DNA: TGTGCCAGCAGTGAACGCCGGGCAGGGAAGGCAGATACGCAGTATTTT. It translates to CASSERRAGKADTQYF.

This clone was seen more than once but under ten times. This chain uses TRBV10-3 with TRBJ1-1; 8 nucleotides line up with TRBD1. The CDR3 sequence is 13 residues long. The germline CDR1 and CDR2 sequences are ENHRY and SYGVKD. V trimming: 6 bases; J trimming: 4 bases; junction bases outside the gene matches: 4. DNA for the CDR3: TGTGCCATCAGCTTACAGGGGGGCACTGAAGCTTTCTTT. Its protein is CAISLQGGTEAFF.

This clone was seen once. The chain is built from TRBV7-8 and TRBJ1-3; D call uncertain. The CDR3 totals 17 residues. CDR1 SGHVS and CDR2 FQNEAQ come from the germline V gene. The V and J ends lost 4 bases and 4 bases respectively, with 20 bases between them. In DNA, the CDR3 is TGTGCCAGCAGCTCGACTATCCGGGCCGCGGGAGGAAACACCATATATTTT. Its translation is CASSSTIRAAGGNTIYF.

CDR3 region: CAISESSTGMNTEAFF. The CDR3 DNA reads as TGTGCCATCAGTGAGTCGAGTACAGGCATGAACACTGAAGCTTTCTTT. This chain links TRBV10-3 with TRBJ1-1; maybe TRBD1 (5 bases). V was trimmed by 0 bases and J by 0 bases, leaving 11 bases between them. This CDR3 comprises 16 residues. Germline V gene data show CDR1 as ENHRY and CDR2 as SYGVKD.

The genes are TRBV2 and TRBJ1-2; 7 nucleotides match TRBD1. CDR3 length equals 12 residues. Germline V CDR1 and CDR2: SNHLY, FYNNEI. The J segment lost 5 bases and the V segment lost 6 bases, leaving 3 bases of the junction unmatched. CDR3 sequence: CASSTTGYGYTF. The CDR3, as DNA: TGTGCCAGCAGCACGACAGGGTATGGCTACACCTTC.

The chain carries TRBV7-3 and TRBJ2-1, with TRBD1 identical over 7 bases. This CDR3 spans 13 amino acids. Trimming at V came to 5 bases and at J to 4 bases, leaving 2 bases not matched to a gene. Germline CDR1 SGHTA, CDR2 FQGTGA. This chain's CDR3 is CASSPTGYNEQFF. CDR3 sequence (DNA): TGTGCCAGCAGCCCGACAGGGTACAATGAGCAGTTCTTC.